The 29 T cell receptor beta chains below were found in one sample sequenced in a study of glioma-infiltrating T cells. Amplification of TCR alpha and beta CDR3 regions from RNA used iRepertoire nested multiplex PCR. From the multiplex PCR reads, TCRdb called clonotypes with MiXCR, one entry per CDR3 protein. This table has a few hundred thousand distinct CDR3 sequences, 41% appearing once. Sequences were obtained from glioma tissue, nonneoplastic brain tissue, or PBMCs (not recorded which). These receptors all come from a human donor with low-grade glioma or glioblastoma, undergoing nonglioma brain surgery, or in good health (not recorded which).

Remarks on this clonotype: A read error is possible here, since a much larger clone lies one base away. This chain links TRBV27 with TRBJ2-3, with 13 nucleotides matching TRBD2. Per germline, CDR1 MNHEY and CDR2 SMNVEV (reference sequence). Losses at the gene ends were 5 bases for V and 1 base for J; bases not matched to a gene: 0. This CDR3 is 15 amino acids long. This CDR3 reads CASSTSGRGTDTQYF. DNA for the CDR3: TGTGCCAGCAGTACTAGCGGGAGGGGCACAGATACGCAGTATTTT.

This clonotype has ten or more counts. The chain has TRBV20-1 and TRBJ2-1; 11 bases match TRBD2. The CDR3 spans 14 residues. V lost 6 bases to trimming and J lost 4 bases; unmatched junction nucleotides: 5. CDR1 and CDR2 from the germline V gene are DFQATT and SNEGSKA (reference sequence). CDR3 residues: CSATIAGGYNEQFF. In DNA form, the CDR3 reads TGCAGTGCCACAATAGCGGGAGGGTACAATGAGCAGTTCTTC.

As for this clonotype: This may come from a read error, since a much larger clone is one base off. The rearrangement joins TRBV7-2 to TRBJ2-3; possible D gene TRBD2, 6 bases. The CDR3 extends over 14 amino acids. The germline V gene encodes CDR1 SGHTA and CDR2 FQGNSA. DNA of the CDR3: TGTCCCAGCAGCTCAAGACTAGGCGCAGATACGCAGTATTTT. This encodes CPSSSRLGADTQYF.

To note about this clonotype: Being one base from a much bigger clone, this may be a read error. The chain combines TRBV27 with TRBJ1-1; possible D gene TRBD1, 6 bases. This CDR3 contains 15 residues. Germline CDR1 reads MNHEY; CDR2 reads SMNVEV (reference sequence). The CDR3: CASGAWGAPNSEAFF. The DNA of the CDR3 is TGTGCCAGCGGGGCTTGGGGGGCCCCGAACAGTGAAGCTTTCTTT.

V and J are TRBV15 and TRBJ2-1; TRBD2 aligns across 8 bases. This CDR3 contains 16 residues. The germline V gene has CDR1 LNHNV and CDR2 YYDKDF (reference sequence). Losses at the gene ends were 5 bases for V and 6 bases for J; bases not matched to a gene: 12. The DNA of the CDR3 is TGTGCCACCAGCCTACACGGGACTAGAGGGGCCAATGAGCAGTTCTTC. Amino acid sequence: CATSLHGTRGANEQFF.

CDR3 DNA: TGTGCCAGCAGTGTACCTAGCGGGAGGCTGGAGAATGAGCAGTTCTTC. It translates to CASSVPSGRLENEQFF. This chain links TRBV6-1 with TRBJ2-1; 11 bases are shared with TRBD2. The trim removed 4 bases at V and 7 bases at J, leaving 9 bases unmatched. This CDR3 contains 16 residues. Germline V gene lookup returns CDR1 MNHNS and CDR2 SASEGT.

This clonotype was observed a few times. The V call is TRBV7-3, the J call TRBJ1-2, with D perhaps TRBD1 (6 bases). Trimming shortened V by 1 base and J by 8 bases, and 17 bases separated the two germline ends. Germline V gene sequence: CDR1 SGHTA, CDR2 FQGTGA. The CDR3 extends over 15 amino acids. The CDR3 DNA is TGTGCCAGCAGCTTAAACCCCGTTCCAGGGGACGGCTACACCTTC. The encoded protein is CASSLNPVPGDGYTF.

The chain has TRBV12-3 or TRBV12-4 and TRBJ1-3; no clear D. The CDR3 sequence is 15 residues long. CDR3 amino acids: CVSSFSHSSGNTIYF. CDR3 in DNA: TGTGTTAGCAGTTTTTCTCACAGCTCTGGAAACACCATATATTTT.

This clonotype was counted between two and nine times. V gene TRBV11-1 combines with J gene TRBJ1-6, with 7 bases aligning to TRBD1. Germline CDR1 reads SGHAT; CDR2 reads FQDESV (reference sequence). The CDR3 contains 18 residues. J lost 5 bases, V lost 3 bases, and 13 bases had no gene match. The CDR3 region is CASSLVWQGDPDNSPLHF. CDR3 nucleotides: TGTGCCAGCAGCTTGGTTTGGCAGGGGGATCCCGATAATTCACCCCTCCACTTT.

This clonotype was observed at least ten times. The genes are TRBV7-2 and TRBJ1-2; 7 bases fit TRBD1. V dropped 4 bases and J dropped 9; count of bases not matched to a gene: 8. The CDR3 contains 13 residues. Germline CDR1 is SGHTA and CDR2 is FQGNSA. The CDR3 reads CASSSDRVYSYTF. DNA for the CDR3: TGTGCCAGCAGCTCCGACAGGGTTTATAGCTACACCTTC.

This clonotype showed up just a few times. The CDR3 here is CASSEFWNVASQFF. The CDR3 nucleotides are TGTGCCAGCAGTGAATTCTGGAACGTGGCCTCTCAGTTCTTC. The chain uses TRBV2 and TRBJ2-1; D uncertain. This CDR3 spans 14 amino acids. The germline V gene has CDR1 SNHLY and CDR2 FYNNEI. V shed 2 bases and J shed 13 bases, with 18 bases lying between them.

Many counts were recorded for this clonotype. The chain employs TRBV20-1 and TRBJ2-3, with D tentatively TRBD1 (5 bases). Per germline, CDR1 DFQATT and CDR2 SNEGSKA (reference sequence). This CDR3 has 10 residues. CDR3 region: CGSGLDTQYF. DNA of the CDR3: TGCGGATCAGGGTTAGATACGCAGTATTTT.

In regard to this clonotype: A much larger clone lies a single base off, so this may be a read error. The CDR3 bases are TGTGCCAGCAGTTTTTTCCCCCGCGGCAATCAGCGCCAGCATTTT. It specifies CASSFFPRGNQRQHF. The chain recombines TRBV28 with TRBJ1-5; D unresolved. This CDR3 spans 15 amino acids. Per the germline V gene, CDR1 is MDHEN and CDR2 is SYDVKM.

In the case of this clonotype: This may stem from a read error, because a much larger clone lies one nucleotide away. The J gene is TRBJ2-7, the V gene TRBV6-2 or TRBV6-3, with D perhaps TRBD1 (5 bases). V dropped 2 bases and J dropped 3 bases, with 11 bases sitting between them. Germline assignment: CDR1 MNHEY and CDR2 SVGEGT. The CDR3 has 14 residues. The CDR3 here is CASSYEKGFYEQYF. DNA of the CDR3: TGTGCCAGCAGTTACGAAAAGGGGTTCTACGAGCAGTACTTC.

The V and J genes are TRBV18 and TRBJ1-2; 8 nucleotides match TRBD1. V was clipped by 5 bases and J by 2 bases; unmatched bases: 7. CDR1 and CDR2 from the germline V gene are KGHSH and LQKENI. This CDR3 has 15 residues. For the CDR3, the DNA is TGTGCCAGCTCAACGACAGGGGCACTGAACTATGGCTACACCTTC. It codes for CASSTTGALNYGYTF.

V is TRBV6-9 and J is TRBJ2-7, with D possibly being TRBD2 (5 bases). V lost 3 bases to trimming and J lost 1 base, with 13 bases between them. Germline CDR1 and CDR2: MNHGY and SVAAGI. This CDR3 region has 15 residues. The CDR3 bases are TGTGCCAGCAGTTACTGGGCTAGCTCATCCTACGAGCAGTACTTC. It encodes CASSYWASSSYEQYF.

The chain combines TRBV15 with TRBJ2-3; 12 bases are shared with TRBD2. This CDR3 comprises 18 residues. With 1 base clipped from V and 4 bases from J, the junction kept 9 bases outside the gene matches. Germline CDR1 reads LNHNV; CDR2 reads YYDKDF (reference sequence). CDR3 residues: CATSRVPASGRASDTQYF. The CDR3 nucleotides are TGTGCCACCAGCAGAGTCCCTGCTAGCGGGAGGGCATCAGATACGCAGTATTTT.

There are many counts of this clonotype. The chain carries TRBV28 and TRBJ1-2; tentatively, D is TRBD1 (5 bases). This CDR3 comprises 12 residues. Trimming removed 3 bases at V and 13 bases at J, with 15 bases between. Germline CDR1 is MDHEN and CDR2 is SYDVKM. The CDR3: CASSFPVGGCTF. In DNA, the CDR3 is TGTGCCAGCAGTTTTCCCGTTGGGGGTTGCACCTTC.

A few counts support this clonotype. CDR3 residues: CASRSTGRDTQYF. The CDR3, as DNA: TGTGCCAGCAGATCGACAGGGAGGGATACGCAGTATTTT. The J gene is TRBJ2-3, the V gene TRBV6-1; D perhaps matches TRBD1 (7 bases). Germline-derived CDR1 and CDR2 are MNHNS and SASEGT. The CDR3 length is 13 residues. Trimming took off 6 bases at V and 6 bases at J, with 13 bases between the two ends.

This clonotype was observed many times. The V call is TRBV7-2, the J call TRBJ1-5; D gene uncertain. Germline CDR1 reads SGHTA; CDR2 reads FQGNSA. V was clipped by 0 bases and J by 6 bases, with 3 bases between them. The CDR3 sequence is 12 residues long. The CDR3 spells CASSLARQPQHF. CDR3 sequence (DNA): TGTGCCAGCAGCTTAGCTCGTCAGCCCCAGCATTTT.

Of note for this clonotype: The junction differs from germline at one of its ends, possibly a read error. The J gene is TRBJ2-1, the V gene TRBV7-9, with D unresolved. The germline V gene encodes CDR1 SEHNR and CDR2 FQNEAQ (reference sequence). The CDR3 length is 14 residues. CDR3 amino acids: CASSTYGPYNEKFF. CDR3 bases: TGTGCCAGCAGCACCTATGGGCCTTACAATGAGAAGTTCTTC.

A word on this clonotype: Sequence at one end of the junction differs from germline and may be a read error. The rearrangement uses TRBV15 and TRBJ1-2; no clear D gene. The CDR3 is 14 amino acids. The V gene's germline CDR1 is LNHNV and CDR2 YYDKDF (reference sequence). CDR3 nucleotide sequence: TGTGCCACCAGCAGAGTAACCGGCCCCTATGGCTACGCCTTC. This sequence encodes CATSRVTGPYGYAF.

This clonotype was found many times. The chain is built from TRBV4-1 and TRBJ2-7; D gene unclear. Germline loops: CDR1 MGHRA, CDR2 YSYEKL. The CDR3 length is 12 residues. V was pared by 1 base and J by 6 bases, with 7 bases between. CDR3 DNA sequence: TGCGCCAGCAGCCAAGGGTTTTCCGAGCAGTACTTC. It is translated as CASSQGFSEQYF.

The chain combines TRBV20-1 with TRBJ2-7; no clear D gene. CDR1 is DFQATT and CDR2 is SNEGSKA in the germline V gene (reference sequence). The CDR3 contains 13 residues. V was shortened by 6 bases and J by 2 bases, with 14 bases between the two germline ends. The CDR3 bases are TGCAGTGCAACACAGATGACCACCTACGAGCAGTACTTC. This encodes CSATQMTTYEQYF.

This clonotype was seen at least ten times. V gene TRBV20-1 combines with J gene TRBJ1-5; no definite D call. With 0 bases removed from V and 0 bases from J, the gap between germline ends came to 9 bases. Germline CDR1 DFQATT, CDR2 SNEGSKA (reference sequence). The length of the CDR3 is 15 residues. The CDR3 loop is CSARDVWSSNQPQHF. The CDR3 DNA reads as TGCAGTGCTAGAGATGTTTGGAGTAGCAATCAGCCCCAGCATTTT.

CDR3 residues: CSVRGYSSNEKLFF. The CDR3 bases are TGCAGCGTCAGGGGTTACAGCTCTAATGAAAAACTGTTTTTT. The chain couples TRBV29-1 to TRBJ1-4; D is possibly TRBD1 (6 bases). The CDR3 runs to 14 residues. The germline CDR1 and CDR2 sequences are SQVTM and ANQGSEA. Trimming removed 6 bases from V and 3 bases from J, with 14 bases in between.

This chain connects TRBV15 to TRBJ1-2; no clear D gene. The CDR3 loop spans 16 amino acids. V was shortened by 0 bases and J by 0 bases, with 11 bases between the two germline ends. Looked up from germline, CDR1 is LNHNV and CDR2 is YYDKDF (reference sequence). As DNA, the CDR3 is TGTGCCACCAGCAGAGATGAGGGTTTTGCTAACTATGGCTACACCTTC. Protein sequence: CATSRDEGFANYGYTF.

The chain couples TRBV7-9 to TRBJ2-7; 7 nucleotides match TRBD2. The germline V gene has CDR1 SEHNR and CDR2 FQNEAQ (reference sequence). The J segment lost 5 bases and the V segment lost 6 bases, leaving 10 bases of the junction unmatched. The CDR3 contains 14 residues. Written as DNA, the CDR3 is TGTGCCAGCAGGCCCGGGGGGAGTAGGGACGAGCAGTACTTC. Protein: CASRPGGSRDEQYF.

This clonotype showed up many times. This sequence joins TRBV27 and TRBJ2-1; D is unclear. The CDR3 has 15 residues. CDR1 is MNHEY, CDR2 SMNVEV, per germline (reference sequence). The V end lost 2 bases, the J end lost 6 bases, and 14 bases lay between the germline ends. In DNA, the CDR3 is TGTGCCAGCAGTTTAGTGGGCTCGCATAGCAATGAGCAGTTCTTC. It encodes CASSLVGSHSNEQFF.